The rows below give T cell receptor beta chains drawn from one sample of a study of T-cell memory formation after mild COVID-19. Via MiXCR, TCRdb re-called the 5' RACE reads, giving one row per CDR3 protein. The repertoire has a few hundred thousand distinct CDR3 sequences, approximately 25% of them found once; the top ten carry under 15%. The sequenced sample consisted of PBMCs or a T cell subset sorted from them (not recorded which). Receptor source: an adult woman who had mild COVID-19 (a few samples of this study predate the infection). Cell type and time point are not known. The CDR3 runs from the conserved cysteine through the conserved F or W. D genes are given only for firm matches. Expanded clones get a size class; other rows say once, few or many, or leave the size out.

size: few; D: TRBD1; J: TRBJ2-7; V: TRBV3-1; CDR3: CASRSGQSYEQYF; DNA: TGTGCCAGCAGGTCGGGACAGTCCTACGAGCAGTACTTC
size: -; D: -; J: TRBJ2-2; V: TRBV25-1; CDR3: CASRFDGELFF; DNA: TGTGCCAGCAGGTTTGACGGGGAGCTGTTTTTT
size: -; D: TRBD2; J: TRBJ2-3; V: TRBV30; CDR3: CAWSPAGGPVRNTQYF; DNA: TGTGCCTGGAGTCCCGCGGGGGGCCCCGTGAGAAATACGCAGTATTTT
size: few; D: -; J: TRBJ1-1; V: TRBV6-2/TRBV6-3; CDR3: CASSYYSGTTEAFF; DNA: TGTGCCAGCAGTTATTATTCAGGGACCACTGAAGCTTTCTTT
size: -; D: TRBD1; J: TRBJ2-7; V: TRBV7-9; CDR3: CASSNSLPGQGEGYEQYF; DNA: TGTGCCAGCAGTAACTCATTACCGGGACAGGGAGAGGGTTACGAGCAGTACTTC
size: few; D: TRBD2; J: TRBJ2-3; V: TRBV20-1; CDR3: CSAPETSGSSDTQYF; DNA: TGCAGTGCTCCCGAAACTAGCGGGAGTTCAGATACGCAGTATTTT
size: -; D: -; J: TRBJ2-5; V: TRBV30; CDR3: CAWRLKRNLQETQYF; DNA: TGTGCCTGGAGACTCAAGCGGAATCTCCAAGAGACCCAGTACTTC
size: few; D: TRBD1; J: TRBJ2-1; V: TRBV24-1; CDR3: CATSDVRGSILYNEQFF; DNA: TGTGCCACCAGTGATGTCAGGGGGTCCATCCTCTACAATGAGCAGTTCTTC
size: -; D: TRBD2; J: TRBJ2-1; V: TRBV7-9; CDR3: CASSSAGTSGSHEQFF; DNA: TGTGCCAGCAGCTCAGCCGGGACTAGCGGGTCCCATGAGCAGTTCTTC
size: -; D: -; J: TRBJ1-1; V: TRBV6-1; CDR3: CASREGIAEAFF; DNA: TGTGCCAGCCGGGAGGGTATCGCTGAAGCTTTCTTT
size: few; D: -; J: TRBJ2-3; V: TRBV2; CDR3: CASRPPSATDTQYF; DNA: TGTGCCAGCAGACCCCCTAGCGCCACAGATACGCAGTATTTT
size: -; D: TRBD2; J: TRBJ2-1; V: TRBV7-6; CDR3: CASSLAWTSGGPTFSNEQFF; DNA: TGTGCCAGCAGCTTAGCATGGACTAGCGGGGGCCCCACGTTTTCCAATGAGCAGTTCTTC
size: few; D: -; J: TRBJ1-5; V: TRBV7-9; CDR3: CASSLAFGGNQPQHF; DNA: TGTGCCAGCAGCTTAGCGTTCGGCGGGAATCAGCCCCAGCATTTT
size: once; D: TRBD1; J: TRBJ2-1; V: TRBV28; CDR3: CASTYPGGPRVNEQFF; DNA: TGTGCCAGCACTTACCCAGGGGGCCCGCGCGTCAATGAGCAGTTCTTC
size: -; D: -; J: TRBJ1-1; V: TRBV7-2; CDR3: CASSRNTGIGTEAFF; DNA: TGTGCCAGCAGCCGAAATACGGGTATTGGCACTGAAGCTTTCTTT
size: few; D: -; J: TRBJ1-1; V: TRBV3-1; CDR3: CASRLGRYTEAFF; DNA: TGTGCCAGCAGACTTGGACGGTACACTGAAGCTTTCTTT
size: -; D: -; J: TRBJ1-4; V: TRBV12-3/TRBV12-4; CDR3: CASRTDSGYEKLFF; DNA: TGTGCCAGCAGGACGGACAGCGGATATGAAAAACTGTTTTTT
size: -; D: -; J: TRBJ2-3; V: TRBV3-1; CDR3: CASSPPSLDTQYF; DNA: TGTGCCAGCAGCCCCCCTTCTCTGGATACGCAGTATTTT
size: few; D: TRBD2; J: TRBJ2-7; V: TRBV2; CDR3: CASSSGGTGQYF; DNA: TGTGCCAGCAGTTCGGGAGGTACAGGGCAGTACTTC
size: -; D: -; J: TRBJ2-1; V: TRBV10-3; CDR3: CAISESGGNEQFF; DNA: TGTGCCATCAGTGAGTCAGGGGGCAATGAGCAGTTCTTC
size: few; D: -; J: TRBJ1-5; V: TRBV7-9; CDR3: CASSSQGKGQPQHF; DNA: TGTGCCAGCAGCTCTCAGGGGAAGGGGCAGCCCCAGCATTTT
size: few; D: -; J: TRBJ2-1; V: TRBV7-6; CDR3: CASSPRGGLGSSYNEQFF; DNA: TGTGCCAGCAGCCCCAGGGGGGGACTAGGAAGCTCCTACAATGAGCAGTTCTTC
size: many; D: -; J: TRBJ2-2; V: TRBV24-1; CDR3: CAIEASAGELFF; DNA: TGTGCCATTGAGGCTAGTGCCGGGGAGCTGTTTTTT